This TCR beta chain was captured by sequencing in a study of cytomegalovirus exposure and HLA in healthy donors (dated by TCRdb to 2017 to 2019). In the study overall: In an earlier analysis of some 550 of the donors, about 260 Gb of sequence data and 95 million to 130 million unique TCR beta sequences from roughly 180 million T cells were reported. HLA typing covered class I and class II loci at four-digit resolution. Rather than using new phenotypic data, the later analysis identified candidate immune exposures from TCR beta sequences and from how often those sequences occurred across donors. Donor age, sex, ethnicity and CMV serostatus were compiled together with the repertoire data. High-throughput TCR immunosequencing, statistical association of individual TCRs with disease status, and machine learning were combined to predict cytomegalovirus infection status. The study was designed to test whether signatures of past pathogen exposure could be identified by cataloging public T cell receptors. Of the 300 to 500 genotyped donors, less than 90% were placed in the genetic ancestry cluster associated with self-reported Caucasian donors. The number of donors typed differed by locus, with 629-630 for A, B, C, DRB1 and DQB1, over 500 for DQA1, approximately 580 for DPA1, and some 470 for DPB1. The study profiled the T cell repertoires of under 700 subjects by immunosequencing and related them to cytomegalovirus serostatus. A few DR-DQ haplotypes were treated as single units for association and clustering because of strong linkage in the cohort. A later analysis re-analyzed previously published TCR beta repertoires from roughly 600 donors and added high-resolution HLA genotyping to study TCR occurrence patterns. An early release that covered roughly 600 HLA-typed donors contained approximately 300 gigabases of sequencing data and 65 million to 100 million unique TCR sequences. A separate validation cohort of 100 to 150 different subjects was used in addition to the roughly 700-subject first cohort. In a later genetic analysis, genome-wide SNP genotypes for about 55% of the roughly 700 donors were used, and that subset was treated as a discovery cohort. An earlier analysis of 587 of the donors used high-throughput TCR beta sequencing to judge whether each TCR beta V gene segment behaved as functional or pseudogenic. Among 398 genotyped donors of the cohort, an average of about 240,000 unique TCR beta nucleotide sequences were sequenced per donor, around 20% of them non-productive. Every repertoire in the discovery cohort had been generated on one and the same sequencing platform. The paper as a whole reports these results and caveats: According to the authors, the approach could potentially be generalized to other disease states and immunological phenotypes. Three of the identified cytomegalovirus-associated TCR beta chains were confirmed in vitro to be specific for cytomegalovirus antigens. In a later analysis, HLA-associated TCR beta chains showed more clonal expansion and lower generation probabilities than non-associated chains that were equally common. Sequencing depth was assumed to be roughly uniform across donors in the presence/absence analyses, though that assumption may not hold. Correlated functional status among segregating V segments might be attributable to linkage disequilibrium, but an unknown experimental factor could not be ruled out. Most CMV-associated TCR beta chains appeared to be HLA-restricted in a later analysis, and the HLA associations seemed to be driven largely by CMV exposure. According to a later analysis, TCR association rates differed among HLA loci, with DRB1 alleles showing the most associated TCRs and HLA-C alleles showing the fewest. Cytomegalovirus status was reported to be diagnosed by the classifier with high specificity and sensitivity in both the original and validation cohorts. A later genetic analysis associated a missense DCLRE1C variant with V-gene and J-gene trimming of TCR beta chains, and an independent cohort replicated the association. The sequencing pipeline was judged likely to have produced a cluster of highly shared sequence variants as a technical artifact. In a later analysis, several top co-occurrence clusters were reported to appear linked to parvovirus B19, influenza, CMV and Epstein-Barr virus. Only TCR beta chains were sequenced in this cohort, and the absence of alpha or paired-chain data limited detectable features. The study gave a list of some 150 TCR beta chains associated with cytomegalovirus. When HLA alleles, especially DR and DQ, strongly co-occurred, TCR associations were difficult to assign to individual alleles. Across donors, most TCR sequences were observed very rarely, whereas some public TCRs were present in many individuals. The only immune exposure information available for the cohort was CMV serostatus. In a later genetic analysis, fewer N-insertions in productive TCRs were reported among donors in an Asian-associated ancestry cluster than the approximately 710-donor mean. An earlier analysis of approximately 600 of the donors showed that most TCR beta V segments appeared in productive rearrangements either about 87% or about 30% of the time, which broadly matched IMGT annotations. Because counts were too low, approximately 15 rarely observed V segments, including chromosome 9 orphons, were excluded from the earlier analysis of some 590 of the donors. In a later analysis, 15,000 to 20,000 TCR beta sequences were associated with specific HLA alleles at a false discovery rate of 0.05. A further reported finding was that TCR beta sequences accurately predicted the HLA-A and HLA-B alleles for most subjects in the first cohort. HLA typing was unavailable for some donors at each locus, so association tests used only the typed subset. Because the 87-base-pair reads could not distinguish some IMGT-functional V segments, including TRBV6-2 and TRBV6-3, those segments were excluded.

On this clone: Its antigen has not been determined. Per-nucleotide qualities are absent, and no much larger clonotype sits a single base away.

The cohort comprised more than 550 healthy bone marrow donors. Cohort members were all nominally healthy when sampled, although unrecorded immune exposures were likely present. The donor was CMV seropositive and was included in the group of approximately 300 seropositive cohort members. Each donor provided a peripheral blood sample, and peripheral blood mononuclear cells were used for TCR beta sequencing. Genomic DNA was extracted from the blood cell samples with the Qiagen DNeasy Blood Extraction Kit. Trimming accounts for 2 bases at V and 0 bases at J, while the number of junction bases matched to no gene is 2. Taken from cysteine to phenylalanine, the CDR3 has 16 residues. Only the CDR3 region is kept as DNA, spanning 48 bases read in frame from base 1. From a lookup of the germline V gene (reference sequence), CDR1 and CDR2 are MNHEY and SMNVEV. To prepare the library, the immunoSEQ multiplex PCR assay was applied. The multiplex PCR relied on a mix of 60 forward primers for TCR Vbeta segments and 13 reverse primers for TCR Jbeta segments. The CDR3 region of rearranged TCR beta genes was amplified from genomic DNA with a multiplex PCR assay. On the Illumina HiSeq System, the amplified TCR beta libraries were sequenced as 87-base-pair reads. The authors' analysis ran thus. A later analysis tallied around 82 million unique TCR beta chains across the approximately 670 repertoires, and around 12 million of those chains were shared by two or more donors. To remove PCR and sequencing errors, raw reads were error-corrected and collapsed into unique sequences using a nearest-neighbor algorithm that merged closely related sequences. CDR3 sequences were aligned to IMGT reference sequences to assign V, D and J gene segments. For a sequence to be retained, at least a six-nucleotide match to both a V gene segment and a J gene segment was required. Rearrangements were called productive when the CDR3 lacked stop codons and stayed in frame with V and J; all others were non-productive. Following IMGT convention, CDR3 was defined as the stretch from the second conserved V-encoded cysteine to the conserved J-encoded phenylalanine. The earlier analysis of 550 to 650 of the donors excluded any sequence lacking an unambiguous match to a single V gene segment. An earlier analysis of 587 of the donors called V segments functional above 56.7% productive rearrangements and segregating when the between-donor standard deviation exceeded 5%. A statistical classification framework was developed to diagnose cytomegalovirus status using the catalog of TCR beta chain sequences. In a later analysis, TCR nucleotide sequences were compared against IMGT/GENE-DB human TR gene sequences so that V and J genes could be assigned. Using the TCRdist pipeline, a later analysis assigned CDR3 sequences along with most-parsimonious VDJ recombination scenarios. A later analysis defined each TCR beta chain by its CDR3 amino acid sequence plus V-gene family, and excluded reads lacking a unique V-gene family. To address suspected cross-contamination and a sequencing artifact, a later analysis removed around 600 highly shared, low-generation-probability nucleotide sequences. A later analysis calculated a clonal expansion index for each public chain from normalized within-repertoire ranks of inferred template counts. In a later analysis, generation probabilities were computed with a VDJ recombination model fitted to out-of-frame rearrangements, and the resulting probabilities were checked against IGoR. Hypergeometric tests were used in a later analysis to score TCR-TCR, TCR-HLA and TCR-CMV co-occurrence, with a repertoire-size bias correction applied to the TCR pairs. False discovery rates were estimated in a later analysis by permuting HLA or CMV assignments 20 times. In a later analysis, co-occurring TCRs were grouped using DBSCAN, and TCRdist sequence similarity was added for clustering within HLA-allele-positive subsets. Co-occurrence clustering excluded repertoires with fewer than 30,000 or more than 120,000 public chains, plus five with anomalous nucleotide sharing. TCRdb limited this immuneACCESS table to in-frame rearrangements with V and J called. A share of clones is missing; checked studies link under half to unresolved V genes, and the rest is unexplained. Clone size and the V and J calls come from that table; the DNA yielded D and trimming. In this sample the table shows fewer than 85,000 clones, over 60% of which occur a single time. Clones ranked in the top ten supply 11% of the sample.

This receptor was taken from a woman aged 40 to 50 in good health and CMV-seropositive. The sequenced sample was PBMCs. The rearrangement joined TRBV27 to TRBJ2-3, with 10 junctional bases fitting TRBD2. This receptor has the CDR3 CASSLPAGGSTDTQYF. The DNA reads TGTGCCAGCAGTTTACCAGCGGGGGGGAGCACAGATACGCAGTATTTT.